Shown below are 31 T cell receptor beta chains from a single sample sequenced in a study of T cell responses to AZD1222 COVID-19 vaccine. Some clones are missing from TCRdb's copy, which holds only in-frame ones; the method was immunoSEQ multiplex PCR. This sample has some 280,000 clones; around 92% occur once, and the top ten carry around 0.58%. The specimen comprised peripheral blood, sampled 28 days after the second AZD1222 dose. The source of these receptors is an adult who received the AZD1222 COVID-19 vaccine.

The V call is TRBV19, the J call TRBJ1-6; D perhaps matches TRBD1 (5 bases). CDR3 length: 15 amino acids. With 6 bases removed from V and 7 bases from J, the gap between germline ends came to 16 bases. Germline V gene sequence: CDR1 LNHDA, CDR2 SQIVND (reference sequence). The CDR3 nucleotides are TGTGCCAGTAGCCCTCCGAGGGGCCAAAATTCACCCCTCCACTTT. Translation gives CASSPPRGQNSPLHF.

This rearrangement joins TRBV11-2 to TRBJ2-7; D uncertain. This CDR3 is built from 12 residues. Germline assignment: CDR1 SGHAT and CDR2 FQNNGV. V shed 4 bases and J shed 8 bases, with 12 bases lying between them. CDR3 sequence reads: CASSSTAVKQYF. The CDR3, as DNA: TGTGCCAGCAGCTCGACCGCGGTCAAGCAGTACTTC. Complete variable domain (other parts from reference TRBV11-2 and TRBJ2-7): EAGVAQSPRYKIIEKRQSVAFWCNPISGHATLYWYQQILGQGPKLLIQFQNNGVVDDSQLPKDRFSAERLKGVDSTLKIQPAKLEDSAVYLCASSSTAVKQYFGPGTRLTVT.

The rearrangement uses TRBV4-1 and TRBJ2-7, with D perhaps matching TRBD1 or TRBD2 (5 bases each). V lost 1 base, J lost 2 bases, and 12 bases lay in between. The length of the CDR3 is 15 residues. The V gene's germline CDR1 is MGHRA and CDR2 YSYEKL. CDR3 protein: CASSQAGKGTYEQYF. CDR3 in DNA: TGCGCCAGCAGCCAAGCGGGGAAGGGGACCTACGAGCAGTACTTC.

This clone was counted a single time. V and J are TRBV28 and TRBJ2-7, with a weak D call TRBD1 (8 bases). Trimming removed 2 bases from V and 3 bases from J, with 11 bases in between. This CDR3 is built from 14 residues. In germline, CDR1 is MDHEN, CDR2 SYDVKM. The CDR3 is CASSLNRGGYEQYF. DNA of the CDR3: TGTGCCAGCAGTTTAAACAGGGGGGGCTACGAGCAGTACTTC.

This chain links TRBV30 with TRBJ1-5; weak D call: TRBD1 (5 bases). The CDR3 extends over 12 amino acids. V was trimmed by 3 bases and J by 11 bases, leaving 14 bases between them. CDR1 is GTSNPN, CDR2 SVGIG, per germline (reference sequence). The CDR3 DNA follows: TGTGCCTGGAGCAGATCCCAGGGCTCCCAGCATTTT. It translates to CAWSRSQGSQHF.

The V call is TRBV28, the J call TRBJ1-2, with D unclear. Germline V gene data show CDR1 as MDHEN and CDR2 as SYDVKM. The CDR3 runs 12 residues. Trimming pared 3 bases from V and 5 bases from J, leaving 7 bases between. The CDR3 region has the DNA TGTGCCAGCAGTTTTGAAGATTATGGCTACACCTTC. Translation: CASSFEDYGYTF.

The J gene is TRBJ2-5, the V gene TRBV24-1; TRBD2 might be the D (5 bases). Trimming shortened V by 5 bases and J by 4 bases, and 13 bases separated the two germline ends. From germline, CDR1 is KGHDR and CDR2 SFDVKD. The CDR3 has 14 amino acids. The CDR3 DNA is TGTGCCACCAGTGGAGCTGGAGGAGCAGAGACCCAGTACTTC. Amino acids: CATSGAGGAETQYF.

V usage is TRBV11-3 and J usage is TRBJ2-2; D is possibly TRBD2 (5 bases). The CDR3 is 17 amino acids. CDR1 and CDR2 from the germline V gene are SGHNT and YENEEA. The germline V and J ends were trimmed by 3 bases and 1 base, with 15 bases remaining between them. In DNA form, the CDR3 reads TGTGCCAGCAGCTTTGGAACACGAGGAGGGAACACCGGGGAGCTGTTTTTT. Amino acids: CASSFGTRGGNTGELFF.

The rearrangement uses TRBV7-2 and TRBJ2-7, with D possibly TRBD2 on 5 matching bases. Trimming cost V 5 bases and J 2 bases, with 16 bases left between them. The CDR3 sequence is 15 residues long. The germline gives CDR1 SGHTA, CDR2 FQGNSA. This CDR3 reads CASSVSEGFTYEQYF. CDR3 coding DNA: TGTGCCAGCAGCGTTAGCGAAGGCTTCACCTACGAGCAGTACTTC.

This chain links TRBV13 with TRBJ1-2; 11 bases align to TRBD1. The V gene's germline CDR1 is PRHDT and CDR2 FYEKMQ (reference sequence). J lost 3 bases, V lost 6 bases, and 3 bases had no gene match. The CDR3 runs to 14 residues. CDR3 residues: CASRRTGGDYGYTF. In DNA form, the CDR3 reads TGTGCCAGCAGACGGACAGGGGGCGACTATGGCTACACCTTC.

The chain is built from TRBV28 and TRBJ2-1; 8 bases line up with TRBD2. The ends lost 3 bases at V and 5 bases at J; junction bases unmatched: 9. The CDR3 spans 16 residues. Germline CDR1 is MDHEN and CDR2 is SYDVKM. The CDR3 bases are TGTGCCAGCAGTTTGGCGGCGGGAGGATTTAACAATGAGCAGTTCTTC. It is translated as CASSLAAGGFNNEQFF.

The V call is TRBV7-9, the J call TRBJ1-4, with TRBD1 as a possible D gene (6 bases). V was clipped by 5 bases and J by 7 bases, with 11 bases between them. The CDR3 covers 13 residues. Germline assignment: CDR1 SEHNR and CDR2 FQNEAQ (reference sequence). CDR3 sequence reads: CASSQGTGEKLFF. The CDR3 nucleotides are TGTGCCAGCAGCCAGGGGACCGGTGAAAAACTGTTTTTT.

This chain links TRBV7-8 with TRBJ2-7, with a possible D match to TRBD2 (5 bases). V gave up 5 bases and J gave up 1 base, with 15 bases separating them. The CDR3 runs to 15 residues. Germline CDR1 is SGHVS and CDR2 is FQNEAQ. The chain's CDR3 is CASSLSRTYSYEQYF. CDR3 bases: TGTGCCAGCAGCCTAAGTCGGACTTATTCCTACGAGCAGTACTTC.

The V and J genes are TRBV9 and TRBJ2-7; D is ambiguous. Germline V gene data show CDR1 as SGDLS and CDR2 as YYNGEE. The length of the CDR3 is 16 residues. The V and J ends lost 0 bases and 6 bases respectively, with 19 bases between them. The DNA for the CDR3 is TGTGCCAGCAGCGTAGAGGGCGGTATGCCTCCTACCGAGCAGTACTTC. This sequence encodes CASSVEGGMPPTEQYF.

The chain recombines TRBV7-9 with TRBJ2-6, with no clear D. V lost 5 bases, J lost 2 bases, and 10 bases lay in between. Per the germline V gene, CDR1 is SEHNR and CDR2 is FQNEAQ (reference sequence). This CDR3 has 15 amino acids. CDR3 protein: CASSLTRPGANVLTF. CDR3 sequence (DNA): TGTGCCAGCAGCCTAACACGACCTGGGGCCAACGTCCTGACTTTC.

This chain uses TRBV28 with TRBJ1-6; 7 nucleotides agree with TRBD1. V trimming: 4 bases; J trimming: 3 bases; junction bases outside the gene matches: 9. Per the germline V gene, CDR1 is MDHEN and CDR2 is SYDVKM. CDR3 size: 17 residues. This chain's CDR3 is CASSSPAGGDYNSPLHF. The CDR3 DNA sequence: TGTGCCAGCAGTTCCCCAGCAGGGGGTGACTATAATTCACCCCTCCACTTT.

This clone has only a few counts. The rearrangement uses TRBV28 and TRBJ1-1, with D unresolved. The V end was cut by 2 bases, the J end by 7 bases, with 5 bases between. Germline V gives CDR1 MDHEN, CDR2 SYDVKM. The CDR3 is 11 residues long. The CDR3 protein is CASSLKLEAFF. CDR3 nucleotide sequence: TGTGCCAGCAGTTTAAAGCTTGAAGCTTTCTTT.

The rearrangement links TRBV6-5 to TRBJ1-4; D remains ambiguous. This CDR3 contains 14 residues. Germline V gives CDR1 MNHEY, CDR2 SVGAGI. V shed 5 bases and J shed 7 bases, with 14 bases lying between them. The CDR3 nucleotides are TGTGCCAGCAGTCGGACTCACTCGGGTGAAAAACTGTTTTTT. Protein product: CASSRTHSGEKLFF.

The CDR3 region is CASRLADPYEQYF. In DNA form, the CDR3 reads TGCGCCAGCAGGCTAGCGGATCCCTACGAGCAGTACTTC. The chain couples TRBV10-2 to TRBJ2-7; TRBD2 aligns across 7 bases. V dropped 6 bases and J dropped 2; count of bases not matched to a gene: 4. Per germline, CDR1 WSHSY and CDR2 SAAADI. The CDR3 has 13 amino acids.

The gene calls are TRBV15 and TRBJ2-7; 9 bases agree with TRBD1. The CDR3 has 14 residues. The germline gives CDR1 LNHNV, CDR2 YYDKDF (reference sequence). The junction had 5 bases not matched to a gene; V was cut back by 5 bases and J by 3 bases. The CDR3 DNA reads TGTGCCACCAGCGTGGGACAGGGCTTCTACGAGCAGTACTTC. Translating gives CATSVGQGFYEQYF.

V usage is TRBV6-5 and J usage is TRBJ2-1; D not resolved. From germline, CDR1 is MNHEY and CDR2 SVGAGI. Trimming removed 0 bases from V and 4 bases from J, with 10 bases in between. This CDR3 has 15 residues. CDR3 region: CASSYSGRAYNEQFF. In nucleotides, the CDR3 is TGTGCCAGCAGTTACTCGGGTCGAGCTTACAATGAGCAGTTCTTC.

J is TRBJ2-2 and V is TRBV5-1; the match to TRBD1 covers 9 bases. The germline gives CDR1 SGHRS, CDR2 YFSETQ. CDR3 length equals 15 residues. V lost 2 bases and J lost 4; bases outside the gene matches: 3. The CDR3 DNA reads as TGCGCCAGCAGCTTTTCGGGACAGGGCACCGGGGAGCTGTTTTTT. It is translated as CASSFSGQGTGELFF.

A word on this clone: Compared with germline, one end of the junction differs, possibly owing to a read error. Other nucleotide sequences in the sample specify the same CDR3. The chain carries TRBV6-5 and TRBJ1-2, with no clear D. Germline lookup yields CDR1 MNHEY and CDR2 SVGAGI. The CDR3 is 14 amino acids. CDR3 sequence reads: CASSYSPANYGYTF. The CDR3 DNA follows: TGTGCCAGCAGTTACTCGCCGGCTAACTATGGCTATACCTTC.

This chain connects TRBV6-4 to TRBJ2-1; 8 bases line up with TRBD2. This CDR3 spans 11 amino acids. After removal of 0 bases from V and 15 bases from J, the junction contained 1 base not matched to a gene. Germline V CDR1 and CDR2: MRHNA, SNTAGT. The DNA for the CDR3 is TGTGCCAGCAGTGACTCGGGACTAGTGTTCTTC. Residues: CASSDSGLVFF.

The chain couples TRBV19 to TRBJ1-2; 7 bases fit TRBD1. CDR1 LNHDA and CDR2 SQIVND come from the germline V gene (reference sequence). The CDR3 extends over 20 amino acids. The V gene end was trimmed by 5 bases and the J gene end by 5 bases; junction bases not matched to a gene: 26. The DNA of the CDR3 is TGTGCCAGTAGTGGGGGATACTGGGACAGCTGGAACAATTACAATTATGGCTACACCTTC. Translation gives CASSGGYWDSWNNYNYGYTF.

The chain combines TRBV12-5 with TRBJ1-1; the D is unclear. V dropped 4 bases and J dropped 6 bases, with 12 bases sitting between them. Germline assignment: CDR1 LGHNT and CDR2 FRNRAP. CDR3 length: 13 amino acids. DNA for the CDR3: TGTGCTAGTGGTTCCGACGCGAGATCTGAAGCTTTCTTT. Translating gives CASGSDARSEAFF.

In DNA form, the CDR3 reads TGTGCCAGCAGAGGGGGATCCTACGAGCAGTACTTC. Residues: CASRGGSYEQYF. This chain uses TRBV12-3 or TRBV12-4 with TRBJ2-7; tentative D call: TRBD1 (6 bases). Trimming took off 6 bases at V and 1 base at J, with 7 bases between the two ends. The CDR3 is 12 amino acids.

The chain couples TRBV4-2 to TRBJ1-2; weak D call: TRBD1 (6 bases). The CDR3 extends over 14 amino acids. The germline CDR1 and CDR2 sequences are LGHNA and YNFKEQ. Trimming cost V 1 base and J 6 bases, with 12 bases left between them. CDR3 residues: CASSQGAGVDGYTF. CDR3 nucleotide sequence: TGTGCCAGCAGCCAAGGGGCAGGGGTGGATGGCTACACCTTC.

The V gene is TRBV28, the J gene TRBJ2-7; D remains ambiguous. Trimming left V 1 base short and J 2 bases short, with 9 bases between. The V gene's germline CDR1 is MDHEN and CDR2 SYDVKM. The CDR3 loop spans 14 amino acids. DNA of the CDR3: TGTGCCAGCAGTTTATTCGGCCTAACCTACGAGCAGTACTTC. Amino acid sequence: CASSLFGLTYEQYF.

The chain has TRBV28 and TRBJ2-7, with a weak D call TRBD1 (6 bases). Germline V CDR1 and CDR2: MDHEN, SYDVKM. Trimming shortened V by 0 bases and J by 12 bases, and 12 bases separated the two germline ends. The CDR3 totals 12 residues. This CDR3 is CASSLWGTPGYF. The DNA for the CDR3 is TGTGCCAGCAGTTTATGGGGGACACCCGGGTACTTC. The complete variable domain, with remaining parts taken from reference TRBV28 and TRBJ2-7, reads DVKVTQSSRYLVKRTGEKVFLECVQDMDHENMFWYRQDPGLGLRLIYFSYDVKMKEKGDIPEGYSVSREKKERFSLILESASTNQTSMYLCASSLWGTPGYFGPGTRLTVT.

The chain has TRBV5-5 and TRBJ2-7, with 8 bases that match TRBD1. V lost 5 bases and J lost 0; bases outside the gene matches: 7. The CDR3 extends over 15 amino acids. Germline CDR1 and CDR2: SGHKS and YYEKEE (reference sequence). The CDR3 loop is CASSLQGDGSYEQYF. As DNA, the CDR3 is TGTGCCAGCAGTCTACAGGGGGATGGCTCCTACGAGCAGTACTTC.